A single sample is the source of the 15 T cell receptor beta chains below, sequenced in a study of blood T cell repertoires in COVID-19. The table came from immunoSEQ multiplex PCR; TCRdb's copy has only in-frame clones and leaves some out. The sample has 320,000 or so clones, 85% seen once. The specimen sequenced was PBMCs or T cells enriched from blood (not recorded which). These receptor sequences come from a woman aged 25 to 45 who had been exposed to COVID-19.

This rearrangement joins TRBV28 to TRBJ1-4; D is unresolved. V lost 7 bases, J lost 5 bases, and 14 bases lay in between. Germline V gene sequence: CDR1 MDHEN, CDR2 SYDVKM. This CDR3 is 14 amino acids long. This CDR3 reads CASTTGGENEKLFF. CDR3 bases: TGTGCCAGCACCACCGGAGGAGAAAATGAAAAACTGTTTTTT. Full variable domain (remainder filled in from reference TRBV28 and TRBJ1-4): DVKVTQSSRYLVKRTGEKVFLECVQDMDHENMFWYRQDPGLGLRLIYFSYDVKMKEKGDIPEGYSVSREKKERFSLILESASTNQTSMYLCASTTGGENEKLFFGSGTQLSVL.

In its sample, this clone was seen a few times. V and J are TRBV3-1 (or the pseudogene TRBV3-2) and TRBJ1-4, with a possible D match to TRBD1 (6 bases). Trimming removed 4 bases at V and 4 bases at J, with 16 bases between. The CDR3 is 16 residues long. CDR1 is LGHDT, CDR2 YNNKEL, per germline (reference sequence). The CDR3 DNA follows: TGTGCCAGCAGCCTAATAACAGGGCTCGGTAATGAAAAACTGTTTTTT. Encoded protein: CASSLITGLGNEKLFF.

This chain joins TRBV5-4 and TRBJ1-6; D may be TRBD1 (5 bases). Looked up from germline, CDR1 is SGHNT and CDR2 is YYREEE (reference sequence). The V end was cut by 4 bases, the J end by 8 bases, with 13 bases between. The CDR3 loop spans 14 amino acids. CDR3 region: CASSAQGRDSPLHF. The DNA of the CDR3 is TGTGCCAGCAGCGCTCAGGGTCGCGATTCACCCCTCCACTTT. Full variable domain (missing parts from reference TRBV5-4 and TRBJ1-6): ETGVTQSPTHLIKTRGQQVTLRCSSQSGHNTVSWYQQALGQGPQFIFQYYREEENGRGNFPPRFSGLQFPNYSSELNVNALELDDSALYLCASSAQGRDSPLHFGNGTRLTVT.

The chain combines TRBV19 with TRBJ2-2, with D possibly matching TRBD2 (6 bases). CDR1 is LNHDA and CDR2 is SQIVND in the germline V gene (reference sequence). The CDR3 extends over 15 amino acids. V was pared by 5 bases and J by 5 bases, with 15 bases between. CDR3 in DNA: TGTGCCAGTAGTGCGGGGAGACTGGGGACCGGGGAGCTGTTTTTT. Residues: CASSAGRLGTGELFF.

The chain employs TRBV18 and TRBJ1-2; 9 positions match TRBD1. The V and J ends lost 5 bases and 4 bases, in that order; junction bases with no gene match: 11. The CDR3 extends over 16 amino acids. Per germline, CDR1 KGHSH and CDR2 LQKENI. CDR3 amino acids: CASSSLTGTGIYGYTF. CDR3 DNA sequence: TGTGCCAGCTCATCTCTAACCGGGACAGGGATCTATGGCTACACCTTC.

The genes are TRBV2 and TRBJ1-1; TRBD1 might be the D (6 bases). This CDR3 is built from 16 residues. V lost 1 base and J lost 3, with 15 bases in between. Germline CDR1 reads SNHLY; CDR2 reads FYNNEI. The CDR3 here is CASSEVGQMRDTEAFF. Written as DNA, the CDR3 is TGTGCCAGCAGTGAAGTGGGACAAATGAGGGACACTGAAGCTTTCTTT.

The chain is built from TRBV5-4 and TRBJ2-3, with 7 bases aligning to TRBD1. The CDR3 runs 15 residues. The V gene end was trimmed by 5 bases and the J gene end by 1 base; junction bases not matched to a gene: 7. In germline, CDR1 is SGHNT, CDR2 YYREEE (reference sequence). The CDR3 DNA follows: TGTGCCAGCAGTAATACAGGGGCAGGCACAGATACGCAGTATTTT. Protein sequence: CASSNTGAGTDTQYF.

V usage is TRBV12-5 and J usage is TRBJ1-5, with 11 bases matching TRBD1. The J segment lost 6 bases and the V segment lost 3 bases, leaving 10 bases of the junction unmatched. The CDR3 sequence is 17 residues long. The germline V gene has CDR1 LGHNT and CDR2 FRNRAP. The CDR3 DNA reads TGTGCTAGTGGTTTCGACCGGGGCGGGACAGGGGGTCAGCCCCAGCATTTT. Amino acid sequence: CASGFDRGGTGGQPQHF.

J is TRBJ2-1 and V is TRBV7-2; possible D gene TRBD2, 5 bases. The CDR3 contains 15 residues. Germline V gene sequence: CDR1 SGHTA, CDR2 FQGNSA. V gave up 5 bases and J gave up 3 bases, with 14 bases separating them. CDR3 loop: CASSERSGRYNEQFF. The CDR3 bases are TGTGCCAGCAGCGAGCGAAGCGGTCGCTACAATGAGCAGTTCTTC.

J is TRBJ1-4 and V is TRBV9; 9 positions match TRBD1. The trim removed 4 bases at V and 8 bases at J, leaving 12 bases unmatched. In germline, CDR1 is SGDLS, CDR2 YYNGEE. This CDR3 has 16 amino acids. The CDR3 DNA sequence: TGTGCCAGCAGCCCAACTGACAGGGGGGGTTTAGAAAAACTGTTTTTT. Protein: CASSPTDRGGLEKLFF.

The chain is built from TRBV15 and TRBJ2-1, with 15 nucleotides matching TRBD2. CDR3 length: 16 residues. From germline, CDR1 is LNHNV and CDR2 YYDKDF (reference sequence). The junction had 4 bases not matched to a gene; V was cut back by 3 bases and J by 7 bases. In DNA form, the CDR3 reads TGTGCCACCAGCAGGGGACTAGCGGGAGGTATTAATGAGCAGTTCTTC. Its translation is CATSRGLAGGINEQFF.

The chain links TRBV5-1 to TRBJ1-4; perhaps TRBD1 as D (5 bases). V was shortened by 0 bases and J by 4 bases, with 7 bases between the two germline ends. CDR1 SGHRS and CDR2 YFSETQ come from the germline V gene. CDR3 size: 14 residues. The CDR3 DNA is TGCGCCAGCAGCTTGGCTCAGGGTAATGAAAAACTGTTTTTT. It translates to CASSLAQGNEKLFF.

About this clone itself: Other DNA sequences in the sample encode the same CDR3. The chain links TRBV20-1 to TRBJ2-5; D is unclear. The CDR3 consists of 10 residues. V lost 6 bases to trimming and J lost 2 bases, with 4 bases between them. Germline V CDR1 and CDR2: DFQATT, SNEGSKA (reference sequence). CDR3 nucleotides: TGCAGTGCCTATCAAGAGACCCAGTACTTC. Translated, it gives CSAYQETQYF.

The table lists this clone with a few counts. The chain carries TRBV5-4 and TRBJ1-2; TRBD1 matches at 9 bases. The V and J ends lost 10 bases and 6 bases, in that order; junction bases with no gene match: 16. CDR1 SGHNT and CDR2 YYREEE come from the germline V gene (reference sequence). The CDR3 runs to 15 residues. The CDR3 coding sequence is TGTGCCGGGAACAGGGGGCCGGGGCACCAGGATGGCTACACCTTC. This gives the protein CAGNRGPGHQDGYTF.

This sequence joins TRBV3-1 (or the pseudogene TRBV3-2) and TRBJ1-5; a possible D gene is TRBD1 (5 bases). The ends were cut back, 8 bases at V and 8 bases at J, with 19 bases in the middle. Per the germline V gene, CDR1 is LGHDT and CDR2 is YNNKEL (reference sequence). This CDR3 has 14 amino acids. CDR3 DNA: TGTGCCAGCGCGCGGGGGGGGAGGTCGGAGCCCCAGCATTTT. This gives the protein CASARGGRSEPQHF.